This T cell receptor (beta chain) was obtained from a study of metastatic and nonmetastatic thyroid tumors. The wider study: Repertoires from malignant and benign thyroid patients were compared across blood and tumor or nodule tissue. Regarding the study as a whole: As reported, TCR beta diversity in blood and tumor was significantly higher in malignant thyroid tumors than in benign nodules.

The length of the CDR3 is 17 residues. Trimming left V 3 bases short and J 0 bases short, with 20 bases between. Per germline, CDR1 DFQATT and CDR2 SNEGSKA (reference sequence). Treatment of any kind had been given to no patient before thyroid surgery. Under the authors' procedure: A classifier for distant metastasis in papillary thyroid cancer was constructed using CDR3 differences observed across clinicopathological groups. TCRdb re-called the PCR reads with MiXCR. TCRdb assigned the V and J calls; the authors' analysis was not used. The table includes some 21,000 clones, roughly 27% detected once. Many counts were recorded for this clone. Antigen specificity is unknown.

This chain joins TRBV20-1 and TRBJ1-2; TRBD1 is a possible D gene (5 bases). The sequencing sample was made of tumor tissue. The clonotype comes from a male donor with papillary thyroid cancer or a benign thyroid nodule (not recorded which). Some clones in this sample may be carry-over from other donors' samples. The CDR3 is CSASNRFSASPNYGYTF. The CDR3 bases are TGCAGTGCTAGTAACAGGTTTTCAGCTAGTCCTAACTATGGCTACACCTTC.